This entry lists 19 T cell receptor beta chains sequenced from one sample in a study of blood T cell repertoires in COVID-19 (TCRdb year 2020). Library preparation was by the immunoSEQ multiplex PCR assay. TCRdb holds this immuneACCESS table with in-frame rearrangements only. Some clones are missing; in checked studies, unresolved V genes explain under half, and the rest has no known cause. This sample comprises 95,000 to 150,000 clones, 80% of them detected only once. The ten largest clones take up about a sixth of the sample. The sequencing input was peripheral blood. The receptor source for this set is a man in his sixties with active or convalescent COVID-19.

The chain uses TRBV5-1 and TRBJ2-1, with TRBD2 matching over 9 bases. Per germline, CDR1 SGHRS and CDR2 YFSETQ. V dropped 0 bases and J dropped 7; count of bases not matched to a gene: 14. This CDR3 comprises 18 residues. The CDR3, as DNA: TGCGCCAGCAGCTTGGCACTAGCGGGCGTGGGGAGGGTAAATGAGCAGTTCTTC. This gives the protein CASSLALAGVGRVNEQFF.

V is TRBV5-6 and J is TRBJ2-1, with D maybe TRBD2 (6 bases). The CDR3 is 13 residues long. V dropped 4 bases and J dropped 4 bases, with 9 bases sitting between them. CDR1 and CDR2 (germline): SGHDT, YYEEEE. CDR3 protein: CASSLGGYNEQFF. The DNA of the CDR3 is TGTGCCAGCAGCCTGGGAGGTTACAATGAGCAGTTCTTC.

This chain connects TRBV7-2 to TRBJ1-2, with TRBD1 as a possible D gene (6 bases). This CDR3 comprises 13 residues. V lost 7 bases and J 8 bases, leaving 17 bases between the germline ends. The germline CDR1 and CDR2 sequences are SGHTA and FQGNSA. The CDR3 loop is CASTLGGFGGYTF. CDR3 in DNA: TGTGCCAGCACCCTAGGGGGTTTTGGGGGCTACACCTTC.

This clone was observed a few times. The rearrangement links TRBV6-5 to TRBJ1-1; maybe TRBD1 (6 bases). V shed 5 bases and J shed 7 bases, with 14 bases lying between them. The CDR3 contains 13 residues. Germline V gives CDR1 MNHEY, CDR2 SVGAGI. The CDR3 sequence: CASSPRGALEAFF. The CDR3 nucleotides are TGTGCCAGCAGTCCCCGGGGGGCGCTTGAAGCTTTCTTT.

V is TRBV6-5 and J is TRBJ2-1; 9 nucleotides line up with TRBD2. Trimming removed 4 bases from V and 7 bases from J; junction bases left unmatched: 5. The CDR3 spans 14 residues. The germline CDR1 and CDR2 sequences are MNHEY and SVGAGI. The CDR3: CASSWAGGRNEQFF. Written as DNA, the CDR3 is TGTGCCAGCAGTTGGGCGGGAGGGCGGAATGAGCAGTTCTTC.

The CDR3 region is CASSPFGSSYEQYF. The CDR3 DNA sequence: TGTGCCAGCAGCCCCTTTGGTAGTTCCTACGAGCAGTACTTC. The chain combines TRBV9 with TRBJ2-7, with D hard to call. Trimming pared 4 bases from V and 1 base from J, leaving 12 bases between. This CDR3 contains 14 residues. Germline CDR1 reads SGDLS; CDR2 reads YYNGEE.

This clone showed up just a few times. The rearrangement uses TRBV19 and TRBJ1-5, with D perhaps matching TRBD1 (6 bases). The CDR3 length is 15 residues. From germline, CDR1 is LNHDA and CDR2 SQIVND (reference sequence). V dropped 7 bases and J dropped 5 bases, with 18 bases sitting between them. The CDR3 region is CASIDSTGWHQPQHF. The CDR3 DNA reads TGTGCCAGTATTGACTCCACAGGGTGGCATCAGCCCCAGCATTTT.

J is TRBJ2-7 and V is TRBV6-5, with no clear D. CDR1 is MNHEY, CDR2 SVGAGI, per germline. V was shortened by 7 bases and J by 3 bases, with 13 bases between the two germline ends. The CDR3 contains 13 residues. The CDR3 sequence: CASKKEFHYEQYF. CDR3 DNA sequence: TGTGCCAGCAAAAAGGAGTTTCACTACGAGCAGTACTTC.

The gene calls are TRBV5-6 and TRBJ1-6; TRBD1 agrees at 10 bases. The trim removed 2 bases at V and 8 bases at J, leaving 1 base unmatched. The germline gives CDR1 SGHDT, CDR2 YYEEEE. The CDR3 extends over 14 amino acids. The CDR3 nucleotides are TGTGCCAGCAGCTTCGGGACAGGGGATTCACCCCTCCACTTT. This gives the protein CASSFGTGDSPLHF.

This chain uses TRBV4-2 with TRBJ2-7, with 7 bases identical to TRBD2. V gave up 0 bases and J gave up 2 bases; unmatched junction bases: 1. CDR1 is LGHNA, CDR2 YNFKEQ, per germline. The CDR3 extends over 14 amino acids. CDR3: CASSQDRGAYEQYF. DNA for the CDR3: TGTGCCAGCAGCCAAGATCGGGGGGCCTACGAGCAGTACTTC.

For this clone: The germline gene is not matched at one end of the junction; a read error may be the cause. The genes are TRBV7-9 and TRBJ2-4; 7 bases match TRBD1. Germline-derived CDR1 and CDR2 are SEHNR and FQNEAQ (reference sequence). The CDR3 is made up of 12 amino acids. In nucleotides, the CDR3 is TGTGCCAGCAGCTTGTACGGACAGGTCTATGACTTC. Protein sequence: CASSLYGQVYDF.

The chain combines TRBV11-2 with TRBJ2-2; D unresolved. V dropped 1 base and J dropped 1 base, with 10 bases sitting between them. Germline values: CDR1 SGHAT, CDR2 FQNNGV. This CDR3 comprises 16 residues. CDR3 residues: CASSLAVSRNTGELFF. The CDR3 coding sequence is TGTGCCAGCAGCTTAGCAGTATCACGGAACACCGGGGAGCTGTTTTTT.

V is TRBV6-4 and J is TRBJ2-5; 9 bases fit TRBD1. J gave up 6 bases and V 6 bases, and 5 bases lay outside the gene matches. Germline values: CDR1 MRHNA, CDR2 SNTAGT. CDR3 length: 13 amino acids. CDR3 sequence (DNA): TGTGCCAGCAGCACAGGGGGCGGAAAGACCCAGTACTTC. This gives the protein CASSTGGGKTQYF.

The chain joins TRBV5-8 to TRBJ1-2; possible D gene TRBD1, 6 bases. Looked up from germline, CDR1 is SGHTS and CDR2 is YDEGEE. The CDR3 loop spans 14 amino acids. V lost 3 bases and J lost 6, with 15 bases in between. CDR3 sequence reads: CASSYPGAPHGYTF. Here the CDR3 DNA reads TGTGCCAGCAGCTACCCAGGGGCCCCACATGGCTACACCTTC.

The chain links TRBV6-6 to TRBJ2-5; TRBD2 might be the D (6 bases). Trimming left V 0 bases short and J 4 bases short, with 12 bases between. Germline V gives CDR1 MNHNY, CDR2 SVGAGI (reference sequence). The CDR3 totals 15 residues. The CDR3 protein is CASSYSGTASETQYF. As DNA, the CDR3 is TGTGCCAGCAGTTACTCGGGGACTGCATCAGAGACCCAGTACTTC.

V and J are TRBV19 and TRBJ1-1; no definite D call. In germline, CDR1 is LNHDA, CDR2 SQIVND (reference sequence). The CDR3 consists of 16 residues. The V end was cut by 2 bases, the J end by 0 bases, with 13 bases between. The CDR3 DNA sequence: TGTGCCAGTAGTATATCACAGACGACCATGAACACTGAAGCTTTCTTT. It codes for CASSISQTTMNTEAFF.

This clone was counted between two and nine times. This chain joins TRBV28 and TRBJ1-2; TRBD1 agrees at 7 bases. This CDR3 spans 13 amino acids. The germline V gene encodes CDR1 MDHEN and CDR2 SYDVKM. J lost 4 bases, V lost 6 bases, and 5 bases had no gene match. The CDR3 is CASSRQGFYGYTF. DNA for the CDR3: TGTGCCAGCAGCCGACAGGGATTCTATGGCTACACCTTC.

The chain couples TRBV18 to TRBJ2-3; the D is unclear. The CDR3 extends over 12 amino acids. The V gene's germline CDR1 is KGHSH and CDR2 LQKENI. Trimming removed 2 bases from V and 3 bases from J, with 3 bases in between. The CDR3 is CASSPETDTQYF. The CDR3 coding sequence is TGTGCCAGCTCACCAGAGACAGATACGCAGTATTTT.

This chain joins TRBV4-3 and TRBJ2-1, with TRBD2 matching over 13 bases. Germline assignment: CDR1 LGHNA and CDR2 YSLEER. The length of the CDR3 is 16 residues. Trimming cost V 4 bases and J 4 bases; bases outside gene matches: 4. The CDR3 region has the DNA TGCGCCAGCAGCCCTCAGACTAGCGGGAGGTACAATGAGCAGTTCTTC. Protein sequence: CASSPQTSGRYNEQFF.